This T cell receptor beta chain was obtained from a study of cytomegalovirus exposure and HLA in healthy donors. The study, taken as a whole, reports: According to a later analysis, most TCR beta chains associated with CMV appeared HLA-restricted. Presence/absence analyses took donor sequencing depth as roughly uniform. Sequencing probably produced one cluster of sequence variants that were highly shared.

The germline V gene has CDR1 MNHEY and CDR2 SVGAGI. CDR3 length: 15 residues. Trimming took 3 bases from V and 2 from J; bases not matched to a gene: 7. A multiplex PCR was run with 60 Vbeta primers and 13 Jbeta primers. The table came from immunoSEQ multiplex PCR; TCRdb's copy has only in-frame clones and leaves some out. The sample comprises 180,000 or so clones, more than 65% of which are singletons, and less than 2% rests with the top ten. For this clone: What it recognizes is unknown.

Each of the donors was a healthy bone marrow donor. The sequenced sample was PBMCs. The chain carries TRBV6-5 and TRBJ2-7, with 7 positions matching TRBD1. This TCR came from a male donor in good health and CMV-seronegative. Written as DNA, the CDR3 is TGTGCCAGCAGTTATACGACAGGGACCCCCTACGAGCAGTACTTC. Translated: CASSYTTGTPYEQYF.